This T cell receptor (beta chain) was retrieved from a study of T cell responses to AZD1222 COVID-19 vaccine (TCRdb year 2021). Broadly, across the study: TCR sequencing covered 230 or so trial participants: nearly 210 given two doses of AZD1222 and 26 given two doses of MenACWY control vaccine. Trial participants were enrolled by age into subgroups of 18-55, 56-69 and 70-plus years, and about 150, 27 and 61 TCR-sequenced participants, respectively, were included in these subgroups.

The sample's time point label is to be understood as: about 28 days (+/-7) after the second vaccine dose. AZD1222 recipients whose second dose came at about 4 weeks and those whose second dose came at about 12 weeks were combined into one group, since spike-specific TCR depth and breadth did not differ between the two schedules. Samples from vaccinated people were obtained from the UK trials COV001 and COV002, which included a single-blind randomized controlled phase 2/3 trial of AZD1222 (ChAdOx1 nCoV-19) in healthy adults. Trial participant PBMC samples were collected at day 0 and day 28 after the second dose for TCRbeta chain sequencing. Concerning this clone: The antigen it recognizes is unknown. Per-nucleotide qualities are absent, and no much larger clonotype sits a single base away.

Results and caveats for the whole study, not just this receptor: A significant rise in spike-specific TCR breadth and depth was observed after two AZD1222 doses relative to day 0 and relative to MenACWY recipients. The vaccine-associated CD4 TCRs covered the entire spike protein, and the dominant responses fell in regions 160-218 and 743-854. Epitopes outside the regions mutated in the B.1.351 and B.1.1.7 variants were reportedly recognized by nearly half of the unique spike-specific TCRs. Most participants were white British and females outnumbered males, and the authors suggested that clonal diversity may have been underestimated. The 56-69-year group was small, and its depth increase did not reach significance, likely because of low power. Because no day 14 peak-response samples were available, the repertoires could be characterized only after the peak T cell response. Conclusions about previously exposed vaccinees are limited, since just six AZD1222 recipients were seropositive for SARS-CoV-2 at baseline.

Deletion took 4 bases off V and 4 bases off J, with a span of 7 bases between the germline ends. The germline V gene specifies SGHRS as CDR1 and YFSETQ as CDR2. The CDR3 runs 12 amino acids, cysteine and phenylalanine included. This entry keeps only the CDR3 DNA: 36 bases, framed from base 1. The CDR3 regions of human TCRbeta chains were analyzed by immunosequencing. Per the original workflow: Repertoire TCRs were matched against a reference library of SARS-CoV-2-specific TCRs generated with the MIRA antigen-specificity platform. Breadth was defined as the fraction of unique TCRs that were SARS-CoV-2-associated, and depth was defined as the fraction of total T cells that were SARS-CoV-2-associated. Each spike-specific TCR was assigned to its reactive spike region and to a CD4 or CD8 class using the MIRA data. Log10-transformed breadth and depth values were compared by one-way ANOVA with Sidak's multiple comparisons tests. Held by TCRdb, this immuneACCESS table contains in-frame sequences only and omits some clones. Under half of the omission traces to an unresolved V gene where checked; the cause of the rest is unknown. That table furnishes V, J and clone size, whereas the DNA furnished D and trimming. In this sample the table shows under 150,000 clones, more than 90% of which occur a single time. 0.9% to 1.4% of the sample rests with the top ten.

The sequences come from peripheral blood, collected 28 days after the second AZD1222 dose. This sequence uses TRBV5-1 and TRBJ2-3; there is no confident call for the D gene. The sequence came from an adult who received the AZD1222 COVID-19 vaccine. The encoded CDR3 is CASSRPPDTQYF. The DNA sequence is given as TGCGCCAGCAGCCGCCCTCCAGATACGCAGTATTTT.